The next 17 T cell receptor beta chains were all read from a single sample in a study of cytotoxic CD8 clonotypes in ibrutinib-treated CLL. TCRdb keeps only in-frame clones here, not all; method: immunoSEQ multiplex PCR. This table holds roughly 250,000 clones, 60% to 75% found once. The sequenced sample was PBMCs, obtained after 24 months of ibrutinib treatment. Source of these receptors: a human donor with chronic lymphocytic leukemia.

The chain is built from TRBV9 and TRBJ2-5; D perhaps matches TRBD2 (5 bases). This CDR3 is 18 amino acids long. Germline V CDR1 and CDR2: SGDLS, YYNGEE. V lost 0 bases to trimming and J lost 3 bases, with 21 bases between them. This CDR3 is CASSVAEADGTPEETQYF. The CDR3 DNA reads TGTGCCAGCAGCGTAGCTGAAGCGGACGGTACCCCGGAAGAGACCCAGTACTTC.

The chain carries TRBV6-5 and TRBJ1-1, with D possibly matching TRBD1 (5 bases). Germline V gives CDR1 MNHEY, CDR2 SVGAGI. The CDR3 totals 15 residues. V was pared by 6 bases and J by 10 bases, with 24 bases between. The DNA of the CDR3 is TGTGCCAGCAGACCTCGGTGGGGGACGGTGGGGGGAGCTTTCTTT. The encoded protein is CASRPRWGTVGGAFF.

V and J are TRBV9 and TRBJ2-7, with no clear D. The germline CDR1 and CDR2 sequences are SGDLS and YYNGEE. The ends were cut back, 3 bases at V and 6 bases at J, with 7 bases in the middle. CDR3 length: 11 residues. The CDR3 DNA sequence: TGTGCCAGCAGCGCCTCTACCGAGCAGTACTTC. It is translated as CASSASTEQYF. Complete variable domain (other parts from reference TRBV9 and TRBJ2-7): DSGVTQTPKHLITATGQRVTLRCSPRSGDLSVYWYQQSLDQGLQFLIQYYNGEERAKGNILERFSAQQFPDLHSELNLSSLELGDSALYFCASSASTEQYFGPGTRLTVT.

The V gene is TRBV29-1, the J gene TRBJ2-7; D is uncertain. CDR1 and CDR2 from the germline V gene are SQVTM and ANQGSEA. This CDR3 is 13 amino acids long. Trimming removed 5 bases from V and 1 base from J, with 12 bases in between. The CDR3 bases are TGCAGCGTTCTCGCGGCTGATTCCTACGAGCAGTACTTC. Residues: CSVLAADSYEQYF.

The V and J genes are TRBV25-1 and TRBJ2-5, with TRBD2 matching 12 bases. Germline V lookup: CDR1 MGHDK, CDR2 SYGVNS. This CDR3 comprises 17 residues. V lost 3 bases, J lost 1 base, and 6 bases stayed unmatched. The CDR3, as DNA: TGTGCCAGCAGTGATCAACTAGCGGGAGGTTCCCAAGAGACCCAGTACTTC. Translating gives CASSDQLAGGSQETQYF. The full variable domain, its missing parts supplied by reference TRBV25-1 and TRBJ2-5, is EADIYQTPRYLVIGTGKKITLECSQTMGHDKMYWYQQDPGMELHLIHYSYGVNSTEKGDLSSESTVSRIRTEHFPLTLESARPSHTSQYLCASSDQLAGGSQETQYFGPGTRLLVL.

The J gene is TRBJ2-7, the V gene TRBV4-3, with a possible D match to TRBD2 (7 bases). Trimming shortened V by 1 base and J by 2 bases, and 15 bases separated the two germline ends. CDR1 LGHNA and CDR2 YSLEER come from the germline V gene. The CDR3 is 16 amino acids. The CDR3 coding sequence is TGCGCCAGCAGCCAAGTTGGGGGGGCGCGGCCCTACGAGCAGTACTTC. It yields the protein CASSQVGGARPYEQYF.

This clone was counted only a few times. This chain joins TRBV2 and TRBJ2-2; D may be TRBD2 (5 bases). Trimming removed 8 bases at V and 4 bases at J, with 14 bases between. Germline CDR1 and CDR2: SNHLY and FYNNEI. The CDR3 is 14 amino acids. CDR3 amino acids: CASVATRVTGELFF. The DNA for the CDR3 is TGTGCCAGCGTTGCCACGCGGGTCACCGGGGAGCTGTTTTTT.

This chain uses TRBV9 with TRBJ2-4; TRBD1 matches 9 bases. Germline CDR1 SGDLS, CDR2 YYNGEE. Trimming removed 4 bases from V and 7 bases from J; junction bases left unmatched: 15. The CDR3 is 17 residues long. This CDR3 is CASSHGTGRGTWNIQYF. For the CDR3, the DNA is TGTGCCAGCAGCCATGGGACAGGGAGGGGTACTTGGAACATTCAGTACTTC.

This chain links TRBV27 with TRBJ1-5; D is undetermined. The CDR3 length is 16 residues. The germline gives CDR1 MNHEY, CDR2 SMNVEV (reference sequence). Trimming cost V 6 bases and J 3 bases, with 18 bases left between them. CDR3 in amino acids: CASSPLVGGNNQPQHF. As DNA, the CDR3 is TGTGCCAGCAGCCCCCTAGTGGGAGGGAACAATCAGCCCCAGCATTTT.

The count of this clone is one. This chain joins TRBV6-5 and TRBJ2-7; D might be TRBD2 (6 bases). Germline lookup yields CDR1 MNHEY and CDR2 SVGAGI. V gave up 2 bases and J gave up 1 base, with 12 bases separating them. The CDR3 consists of 15 residues. The CDR3 nucleotides are TGTGCCAGCAGTTACGGGGGGACCGGGTCCTACGAGCAGTACTTC. Residues: CASSYGGTGSYEQYF.

This clone was detected only a few times. The CDR3, as DNA: TGTGCCAGCACCACACACCAGGCGAACACTGAAGCTTTCTTT. Protein product: CASTTHQANTEAFF. The gene calls are TRBV9 and TRBJ1-1; unclear D gene. Germline V gene sequence: CDR1 SGDLS, CDR2 YYNGEE. This CDR3 has 14 residues. The ends were cut back, 6 bases at V and 1 base at J, with 13 bases in the middle.

This chain connects TRBV7-3 to TRBJ2-1; D not certain. Germline lookup yields CDR1 SGHTA and CDR2 FQGTGA. The CDR3 runs to 13 residues. V lost 1 base to trimming and J lost 8 bases, with 9 bases between them. CDR3 residues: CASSLNHADEQFF. The CDR3 DNA reads TGTGCCAGCAGCTTAAACCACGCAGATGAGCAGTTCTTC.

This clone was seen just once. The chain joins TRBV9 to TRBJ2-2, with TRBD2 matching 11 bases. In germline, CDR1 is SGDLS, CDR2 YYNGEE. The ends lost 2 bases at V and 0 bases at J; junction bases unmatched: 6. This CDR3 has 18 amino acids. CDR3 amino acids: CASSVLPTSGTNTGELFF. The CDR3 DNA sequence: TGTGCCAGCAGCGTGCTCCCGACTAGCGGGACGAACACCGGGGAGCTGTTTTTT.

This chain links TRBV5-1 with TRBJ2-6; D possibly corresponds to TRBD1 (5 bases). The CDR3 is 16 amino acids. Germline-derived CDR1 and CDR2 are SGHRS and YFSETQ. The V and J ends lost 0 bases and 4 bases respectively, with 11 bases between them. The CDR3: CASSLEGAWGANVLTF. For the CDR3, the DNA is TGCGCCAGCAGCTTGGAAGGGGCGTGGGGGGCCAACGTCCTGACTTTC. Supplemented by reference TRBV5-1 and TRBJ2-6, the full variable domain reads KAGVTQTPRYLIKTRGQQVTLSCSPISGHRSVSWYQQTPGQGLQFLFEYFSETQRNKGNFPGRFSGRQFSNSRSEMNVSTLELGDSALYLCASSLEGAWGANVLTFGAGSRLTVL.

J is TRBJ2-5 and V is TRBV29-1; 7 nucleotides align to TRBD2. The trim removed 3 bases at V and 1 base at J, leaving 5 bases unmatched. The CDR3 is 14 residues long. Germline-derived CDR1 and CDR2 are SQVTM and ANQGSEA. CDR3 nucleotide sequence: TGCAGCGTTGATGGCGGGAGCGGCCAAGAGACCCAGTACTTC. It yields the protein CSVDGGSGQETQYF.

The J gene is TRBJ1-2, the V gene TRBV29-1; 11 nucleotides align to TRBD1. The ends lost 6 bases at V and 7 bases at J; junction bases unmatched: 7. The CDR3 is 13 residues long. Germline CDR1 and CDR2: SQVTM and ANQGSEA. The CDR3 is CSVDGQGAGGYTF. CDR3 bases: TGCAGCGTCGATGGACAGGGGGCAGGTGGCTACACCTTC.

The genes are TRBV28 and TRBJ1-3; TRBD1 matches 12 bases. V was pared by 6 bases and J by 7 bases, with 10 bases of the junction left unmatched. This CDR3 region has 16 residues. CDR1 is MDHEN and CDR2 is SYDVKM in the germline V gene. CDR3 protein: CASSRTGTGGANTIYF. The CDR3, as DNA: TGTGCCAGCAGCCGCACCGGGACAGGGGGCGCGAACACCATATATTTT.